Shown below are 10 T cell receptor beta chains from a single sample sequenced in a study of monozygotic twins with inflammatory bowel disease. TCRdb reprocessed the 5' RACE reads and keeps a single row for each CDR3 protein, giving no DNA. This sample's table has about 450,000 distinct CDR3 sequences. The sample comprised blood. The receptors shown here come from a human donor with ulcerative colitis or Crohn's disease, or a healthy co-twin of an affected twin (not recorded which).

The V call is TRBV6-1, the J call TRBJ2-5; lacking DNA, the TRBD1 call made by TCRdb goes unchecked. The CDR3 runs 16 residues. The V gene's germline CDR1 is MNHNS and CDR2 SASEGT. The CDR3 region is CASSEMAGGAIETQYF.

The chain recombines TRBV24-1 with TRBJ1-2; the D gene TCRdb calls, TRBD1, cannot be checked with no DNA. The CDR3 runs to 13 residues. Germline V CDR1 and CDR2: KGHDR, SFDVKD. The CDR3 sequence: CATSHRTGYGYTF.

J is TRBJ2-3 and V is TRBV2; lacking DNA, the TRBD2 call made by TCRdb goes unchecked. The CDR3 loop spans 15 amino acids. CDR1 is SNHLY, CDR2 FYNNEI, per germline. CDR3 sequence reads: CASSEYREGLDTQYF.

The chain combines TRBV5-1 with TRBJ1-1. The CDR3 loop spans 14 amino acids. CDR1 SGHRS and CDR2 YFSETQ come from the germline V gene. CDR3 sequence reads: CASSLEAANTEAFF.

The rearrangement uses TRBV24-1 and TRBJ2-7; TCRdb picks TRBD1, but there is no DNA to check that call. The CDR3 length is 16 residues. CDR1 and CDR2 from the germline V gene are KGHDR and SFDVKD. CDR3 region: CATGPEDRSISYEQYF.

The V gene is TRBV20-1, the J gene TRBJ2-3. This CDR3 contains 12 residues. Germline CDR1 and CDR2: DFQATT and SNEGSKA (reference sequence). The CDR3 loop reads CSGVGPKDTQYF.

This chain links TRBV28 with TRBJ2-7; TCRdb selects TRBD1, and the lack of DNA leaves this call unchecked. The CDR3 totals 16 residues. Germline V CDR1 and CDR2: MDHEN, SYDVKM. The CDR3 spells CASRTDSRGENYEQYF.

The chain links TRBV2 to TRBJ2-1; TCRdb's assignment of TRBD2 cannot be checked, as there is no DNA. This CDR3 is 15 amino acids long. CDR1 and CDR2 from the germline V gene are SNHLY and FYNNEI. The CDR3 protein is CASSVRVAGKNEQFF. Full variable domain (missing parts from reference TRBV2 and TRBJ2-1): EPEVTQTPSHQVTQMGQEVILRCVPISNHLYFYWYRQILGQKVEFLVSFYNNEISEKSEIFDDQFSVERPDGSNFTLKIRSTKLEDSAMYFCASSVRVAGKNEQFFGPGTRLTVL.

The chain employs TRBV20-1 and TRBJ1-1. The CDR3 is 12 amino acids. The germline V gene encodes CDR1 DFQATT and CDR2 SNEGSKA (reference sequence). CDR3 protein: CSAVPLSTEAFF.

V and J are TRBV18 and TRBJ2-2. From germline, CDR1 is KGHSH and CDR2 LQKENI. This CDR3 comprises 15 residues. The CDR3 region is CASSPGLGEPGELFF.